This T cell receptor (beta chain) was captured by sequencing in a study of blood T cell repertoires in COVID-19. The table came from immunoSEQ multiplex PCR; TCRdb's copy has only in-frame clones and leaves some out. The sample holds about 140,000 clones; approximately 90% are singletons and the top ten take 5%. The V end was cut by 5 bases, the J end by 8 bases, with 9 bases between. Germline lookup yields CDR1 MNHEY and CDR2 SVGEGT. The CDR3 runs 11 residues. The sample consisted of peripheral blood. The TCR was taken from a human donor in a cohort sampled during active COVID-19. The rearrangement uses TRBV6-2 or TRBV6-3 and TRBJ1-1; no clear D. CDR3 in amino acids: CASSISGEAFF. DNA of the CDR3: TGTGCCAGCAGTATTTCAGGAGAAGCTTTCTTT.